This TCR beta chain was captured in a study of blood T cell repertoires in COVID-19. Study summary: Material from acute and convalescent COVID-19 was sourced from the United States, Italy and Spain. PBMCs, B-cell-depleted T cells, or T cells were the source of the cDNA or gDNA that made up the material.

Original analysis: Amplification of reference gene primers was used by the study to estimate nucleated cell counts. Data came from immunoSEQ multiplex PCR; TCRdb stores just in-frame clones and leaves some out. V and J calls and clone size are copied from that table; D and trimming were computed from the DNA. The repertoire holds around 270,000 clones, with about 85% as singletons. Germline values: CDR1 LNHNV, CDR2 YYDKDF (reference sequence). Between the trimmed V and J ends, which lost 1 base and 1 base, there was a span of 11 bases. This CDR3 is 16 amino acids long. The V and J genes are TRBV15 and TRBJ1-5; D is undetermined. Sample: peripheral blood. This receptor was identified in a man between 60 and 70 years old with acute or convalescent COVID-19. CDR3: CATSRVARASNQPQHF. The DNA for the CDR3 is TGTGCCACCAGCAGAGTCGCGAGGGCAAGCAATCAGCCCCAGCATTTT.